Detailed here is one T cell receptor beta chain. These data are taken from a study of blood T cell repertoires in COVID-19. Study summary: The origin of the acute and convalescent COVID-19 samples was the United States, Italy and Spain.

The assay was immunoSEQ multiplex PCR, and TCRdb's table has in-frame clones only and misses some. The sample includes 250,000 to 350,000 clones, 88% of them seen just once. Across 20 to 25 US areas, participants ranged in age from about 18 to 100 years. Participant-reported clinical history was the basis for cohort assignment. For recovered donors of Cohort 3, there were two negative PCRs, clearance, or symptom resolution. CDR1 and CDR2 (germline): MNHEY, SVGEGT. V shed 5 bases and J 3 bases; nucleotides not matched to a gene: 3. CDR3 length: 13 residues. This TCR came from a woman between 45 and 60 years old who had recovered from COVID-19. The sample was PBMCs or T cells enriched from blood (not recorded which). This sequence joins TRBV6-2 or TRBV6-3 and TRBJ2-7; 8 nucleotides agree with TRBD1. The CDR3 DNA follows: TGTGCCAGCAGTGGTACAGGGGGCTACGAGCAGTACTTC. Protein: CASSGTGGYEQYF.